The 13 T cell receptor beta chains in this list originate from one sample, sequenced in a study of T-cell reconstitution after alpha-beta-depleted transplantation in children. Unique molecular identifiers were built into the TCRbeta library. TCRdb reprocessed the PCR reads with MiXCR, giving one entry per CDR3 protein. The sample consists of hundreds of thousands of distinct CDR3 sequences, less than 15% of them appearing once. Source: PBMCs, taken before TCRalphabeta/CD19-depleted stem cell transplant. The receptors originated from a girl aged 2-10 years with congenital amegakaryocytic thrombocytopenia, due to receive a stem cell transplant.

On this clonotype: A single base separates this from a much larger clone, so it may be a read error. The CDR3 DNA reads TGTGCCAGCGGACGGGACTCACGGATAAATGAGCGGTTCTTC. Translated, it gives CASGRDSRINERFF. V is TRBV6-1 and J is TRBJ2-1; tentatively, D is TRBD2 (6 bases). This CDR3 is 14 amino acids long. Germline V gene lookup returns CDR1 MNHNS and CDR2 SASEGT.

This clonotype was counted many times. This chain connects TRBV5-1 to TRBJ2-3; TRBD2 is a possible D gene (5 bases). Germline V gene lookup returns CDR1 SGHRS and CDR2 YFSETQ. Trimming removed 4 bases from V and 6 bases from J, with 18 bases in between. CDR3 length: 15 amino acids. The DNA of the CDR3 is TGCGCCAGCAGCCCGAGACTAAATTCTCCGGATACGCAGTATTTT. Amino acids: CASSPRLNSPDTQYF.

The chain has TRBV6-6 and TRBJ2-7; maybe TRBD1 (6 bases). Germline values: CDR1 MNHNY, CDR2 SVGAGI (reference sequence). V dropped 7 bases and J dropped 12 bases, with 16 bases sitting between them. This CDR3 is built from 11 residues. DNA for the CDR3: TGTGCCAGCACCTTCAGGGGTTCTCGGTACTTC. It yields the protein CASTFRGSRYF.

Only one count was recorded for this clonotype. The chain joins TRBV2 to TRBJ2-1; D is perhaps TRBD1 (5 bases). There are 14 residues in the CDR3. Per the germline V gene, CDR1 is SNHLY and CDR2 is FYNNEI. V was cut by 5 bases and J by 4 bases, with 12 bases left in between. CDR3 loop: CASSSTQGYNEQFF. CDR3 DNA: TGTGCCAGCAGTTCAACCCAGGGATACAATGAGCAGTTCTTC.

Many counts were recorded for this clonotype. The J gene is TRBJ2-1, the V gene TRBV20-1, with no clear D. The CDR3 length is 12 residues. Germline-derived CDR1 and CDR2 are DFQATT and SNEGSKA (reference sequence). The V gene lost 6 bases and the J gene lost 3 bases, with 9 bases spanning the gap. The CDR3 DNA is TGCAGTGCCACTGTGGGCTACAATGAGCAGTTCTTC. It translates to CSATVGYNEQFF.

With regard to this clonotype: This may arise from a read error, as a much more abundant clone is one base away. This chain links TRBV5-1 with TRBJ2-1, with 7 nucleotides matching TRBD1. This CDR3 contains 15 residues. Germline-derived CDR1 and CDR2 are SGHRS and YFSETQ. In nucleotides, the CDR3 is TGCGTCAGCAGTGTATCCGACAGGGTCTACAATGAGCAGTTCTTC. Its protein product is CVSSVSDRVYNEQFF.

This chain joins TRBV15 and TRBJ1-2, with D unclear. CDR1 is LNHNV, CDR2 YYDKDF, per germline (reference sequence). V lost 9 bases and J 8 bases, leaving 10 bases between the germline ends. The CDR3 is 10 amino acids. CDR3 loop: CATGSAGYTF. CDR3 bases: TGTGCCACAGGCTCGGCGGGCTACACCTTC.

Ten or more counts support this clonotype. The V call is TRBV11-1, the J call TRBJ2-1, with TRBD2 matching over 9 bases. The CDR3 extends over 18 amino acids. Germline trimming cut 0 bases from V and 2 bases from J; bases unmatched to any gene: 8. Germline-derived CDR1 and CDR2 are SGHAT and FQDESV (reference sequence). CDR3 region: CASSLAHLAGLAYNEQFF. DNA of the CDR3: TGTGCCAGCAGCTTAGCGCACCTAGCGGGACTCGCCTACAATGAGCAGTTCTTC.

There are a few counts of this clonotype. The chain recombines TRBV11-2 with TRBJ2-2; D is unclear. V lost 1 base and J lost 4, with 10 bases in between. The CDR3 sequence is 15 residues long. The germline V gene encodes CDR1 SGHAT and CDR2 FQNNGV. The CDR3 region has the DNA TGTGCCAGCAGCTTAGTAGGCAGCATCACCGGGGAGCTGTTTTTT. Translating it yields CASSLVGSITGELFF.

In the case of this clonotype: A clone one base away is much larger, so this may be a read error. The V gene is TRBV15, the J gene TRBJ1-1; D gene unclear. This CDR3 has 11 amino acids. The V gene's germline CDR1 is LNHNV and CDR2 YYDKDF (reference sequence). Here the CDR3 reads CDTSRETEAFF. The CDR3 DNA reads TGTGACACCAGCAGAGAGACTGAAGCTTTCTTT.

In its sample, this clonotype was seen many times. One end of the junction is discordant with germline, which a read error may explain. The chain is built from TRBV29-1 and TRBJ2-3, with 11 bases aligning to TRBD2. CDR1 and CDR2 from the germline V gene are SQVTM and ANQGSEA. The CDR3 has 13 amino acids. The CDR3 sequence: CSVTSGSRDTQYF. The CDR3 DNA follows: TGCAGCGTTACTAGCGGGAGCAGAGATACGCAGTATTTT.

Ten or more counts support this clonotype. The chain has TRBV5-1 and TRBJ2-3, with 8 bases matching TRBD2. With V trimmed by 1 base and J by 0 bases, 7 bases remained unmatched. The CDR3 is made up of 17 amino acids. The germline V gene has CDR1 SGHRS and CDR2 YFSETQ. The DNA of the CDR3 is TGCGCCAGCAGCTTGACCCCGGGAGGGAGCAGCACAGATACGCAGTATTTT. Translating it yields CASSLTPGGSSTDTQYF. Filled out from reference TRBV5-1 and TRBJ2-3, the complete variable domain reads KAGVTQTPRYLIKTRGQQVTLSCSPISGHRSVSWYQQTPGQGLQFLFEYFSETQRNKGNFPGRFSGRQFSNSRSEMNVSTLELGDSALYLCASSLTPGGSSTDTQYFGPGTRLTVL.

The sample holds many counts of this clonotype. This chain connects TRBV29-1 to TRBJ2-2, with D tentatively TRBD1 (6 bases). The germline V and J ends were trimmed by 1 base and 7 bases, with 10 bases remaining between them. Germline values: CDR1 SQVTM, CDR2 ANQGSEA. The CDR3 extends over 13 amino acids. The CDR3 DNA reads as TGCAGCGTTGAAGCACAGGGTGGCGGGGAGCTGTTTTTT. It yields the protein CSVEAQGGGELFF.